These T cell receptor beta chains were read from a single sample in a study of graft-versus-host responses after intestinal transplantation. Produced via immunoSEQ multiplex PCR; TCRdb's table is partial and in-frame only. This sample carries about 45,000 clones, roughly nine tenths of them seen once, and the ten largest clones take approximately 4.7%. The sample here was PBMCs, taken 524 days after transplant. All receptors derive from a human patient who received an intestinal transplant, so some T cells may come from the graft donor. Both conserved end residues are part of each CDR3. A D gene is named only where the DNA matches it firmly. Only some rows state a clone size, as once, few, many or a class for expanded clones.

V,D,length,J,size,CDR3,DNA
TRBV18,TRBD2,16,TRBJ2-1,-,CASSSLAGVSYNEQFF,TGTGCCAGCTCATCACTAGCGGGAGTATCCTACAATGAGCAGTTCTTC
TRBV28,-,13,TRBJ1-5,-,CASRQQDLQPQHF,TGTGCCAGCAGGCAACAGGACCTCCAGCCCCAGCATTTT
TRBV10-2,TRBD1,14,TRBJ2-2,-,CASRRQGNTGELFF,TGCGCCAGCAGACGACAGGGGAACACCGGGGAGCTGTTTTTT
TRBV15,TRBD2,15,TRBJ2-5,-,CATSRDRRGGETQYF,TGTGCCACCAGCAGAGATCGGCGCGGGGGTGAGACCCAGTACTTC
TRBV5-8,-,15,TRBJ2-6,-,CASSLQPPGANVLTF,TGTGCCAGCAGCTTGCAGCCTCCGGGGGCCAACGTCCTGACTTTC
TRBV4-2,TRBD2,17,TRBJ2-2,few,CASSQTPLAGGTGELFF,TGTGCCAGCAGCCAAACACCTCTAGCGGGGGGTACCGGGGAGCTGTTTTTT
TRBV29-1,-,14,TRBJ2-7,-,CSGLTGQSYYEQYF,TGCAGCGGTCTTACAGGACAGAGTTACTACGAGCAGTACTTC
TRBV7-9,-,15,TRBJ1-2,-,CASSLAGGQNYGYTF,TGTGCCAGCAGCTTAGCGGGGGGCCAGAACTATGGCTACACCTTC
TRBV30,-,13,TRBJ2-7,-,CAWIELDSYEQYF,TGTGCCTGGATCGAGTTGGACTCCTACGAGCAGTACTTC
TRBV28,-,13,TRBJ2-1,once,CASSLGLFNEQFF,TGTGCCAGCAGTTTGGGACTCTTCAATGAGCAGTTCTTC